The present entry profiles one TCR beta chain with its context. This clone was seen only a few times. The target of this receptor is not known. One base away there is no much larger clone; base qualities are not given. These data are taken from a study of beta chain features in type 1 diabetes listed by TCRdb under 2018. The study in broad terms: No differences in mean age, gender distribution, total cell number or subset yield were found between patients and healthy donors. Regulatory and stem cell-like memory subsets were isolated from only 8 patients and about eight healthy donors, whereas naive and central memory subsets came from all 30 or so donors. A total of roughly 110 million sorted cells were examined across all samples, and the number of cells per subset was strongly correlated with RNA yield. In the study, TCRB repertoires of sorted circulating CD4+ T cell subsets from recently diagnosed type 1 diabetes patients were compared with those of matched healthy donors. On the study overall, not on this receptor specifically: At VDJ recombination sites, type 1 diabetes patients had fewer insertions and more deleted nucleotides, which implies abnormalities in thymic rearrangement. In all four CD4+ subsets, TCRB CDR3 length was moderately but significantly shorter in type 1 diabetes patients. Because the HLA sub-analyses included only small numbers of individuals, any influence of HLA type on TCRB rearrangement was left unresolved. Sequencing cDNA rather than genomic DNA could over-represent highly expressing activated cells, although activation and CD3 levels did not differ between groups. Naive, central memory and regulatory TCRB repertoires appeared to be more similar among patients than among healthy donors. Shorter templates might be favored by PCR, yet because patient and control samples were amplified and corrected together, any such skew would affect both groups equally.

The entire isolated RNA was reverse transcribed using the High Capacity cDNA Reverse Transcription Kit, and thus expressed TCRB transcripts were sequenced. Deep immunoSEQ sequencing was applied to naive, central memory and regulatory T cell samples, giving an average of roughly 3.5 million total reads per sample. Sorted cells were lysed in RLT buffer and RNA was extracted with DNase-treated RNeasy Micro or Mini kits, depending on cell number. To prevent cross-contamination, each cell subset was processed individually, whereas patient and healthy donor samples were processed jointly. TCRB sequences were amplified from cDNA with the immunoSEQ multiplex PCR, producing 87-bp fragments spanning the CDR3 region. Amplicons were sequenced on the Illumina HiSeq platform. The paper's data handling went like this. PCR bias was corrected computationally using synthetic template baselines, and reads within Hamming distance 2 were collapsed, with unmergeable singletons discarded. Reads were aligned against IMGT so that V, D and J genes, CDR3 length and insertions or deletions at six rearrangement sites could be assigned. Within each subset, clonotype counts were normalized to sorted cell number, after which true diversity and Gini coefficients were computed with the tcR R package. The overlap coefficient, calculated on TCRB nucleotide sequences, was used to measure repertoire sharing. Out-of-frame TCRB sequences from naive cells were analyzed as a proxy for the pre-selection repertoire. The source is immuneACCESS, and TCRdb retained only in-frame sequences with V and J called. Part of the clones is not carried over; for the studies checked, unresolved V genes explain less than half of this, and the remainder is unexplained. V and J calls and clone size follow that table, whereas D and trimming were derived from the DNA. In all, the sample holds approximately 200,000 clones, and more than 9% of those were seen once. The ten largest clones capture just under 0.035% of the sample.

From each donor, a single peripheral blood sample of approximately 120 mL on average was drawn into heparinised tubes. Naive, central memory, regulatory and stem cell-like memory CD4+ T cells were sorted on a BD FACSAria II using a panel including CD45RO, CCR7, CD25, CD127, CD95 and CD27. A purity above 98% was achieved for all sorted populations. PBMCs were isolated immediately by Lymphoprep density gradient centrifugation and stained directly without culture. So that batch effects would be minimized, each experiment stained and sorted samples in pairs, pairing one healthy donor with one patient. The junction carries 8 bases between V and J, which are trimmed by 1 base and 2 bases respectively. Including cysteine and phenylalanine, the CDR3 has 14 amino acids. Just the 42-base CDR3 DNA is kept, in frame starting at base 1. The germline V gene specifies SGDLS as CDR1 and YYNGEE as CDR2.

The rearranged segments are TRBV9 and TRBJ2-3; 5 matching bases give a weak D call of TRBD2. This TCR came from a young woman in good health. The source material was naive CD4+ T cells from blood. The cell subset or site label of this sample denotes: true naive CD4+ T cells. The base sequence is TGTGCCAGCAGCGTAACTAGATTCACAGATACGCAGTATTTT. It translates to CASSVTRFTDTQYF.